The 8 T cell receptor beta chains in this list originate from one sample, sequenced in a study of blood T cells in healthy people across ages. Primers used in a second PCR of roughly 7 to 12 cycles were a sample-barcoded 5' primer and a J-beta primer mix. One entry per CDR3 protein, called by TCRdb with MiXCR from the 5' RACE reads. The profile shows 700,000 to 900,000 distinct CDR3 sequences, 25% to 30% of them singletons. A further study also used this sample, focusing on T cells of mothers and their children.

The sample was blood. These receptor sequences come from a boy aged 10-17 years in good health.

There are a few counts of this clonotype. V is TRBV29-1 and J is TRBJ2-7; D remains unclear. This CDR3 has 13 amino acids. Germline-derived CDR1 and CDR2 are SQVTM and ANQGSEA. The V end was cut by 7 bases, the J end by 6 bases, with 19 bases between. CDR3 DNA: TGCAGCGCCCGCGTGGGTAGCTCGGGCGAGCAGTACTTC. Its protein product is CSARVGSSGEQYF.

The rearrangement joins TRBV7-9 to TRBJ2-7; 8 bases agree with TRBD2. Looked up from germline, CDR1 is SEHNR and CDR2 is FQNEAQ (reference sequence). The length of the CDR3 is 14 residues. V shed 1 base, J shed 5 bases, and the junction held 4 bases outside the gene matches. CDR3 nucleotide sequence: TGTGCCAGCAGCTTAGACGGGACTAGTCACGAGCAGTACTTC. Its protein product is CASSLDGTSHEQYF.

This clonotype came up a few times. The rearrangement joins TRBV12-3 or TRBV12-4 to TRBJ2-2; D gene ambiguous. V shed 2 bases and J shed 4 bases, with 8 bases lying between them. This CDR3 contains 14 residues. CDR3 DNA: TGTGCCAGCAGTTTACAGATAGGCACCGGGGAGCTGTTTTTT. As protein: CASSLQIGTGELFF.

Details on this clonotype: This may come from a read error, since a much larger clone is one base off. The chain's CDR3 is CSASMGRAVQETQYF. The DNA of the CDR3 is TGCAGTGCTAGTATGGGCAGGGCGGTCCAAGAGACCCAGTACTTC. The rearrangement uses TRBV20-1 and TRBJ2-5; tentatively, D is TRBD1 (5 bases). The CDR3 is 15 amino acids. Germline V lookup: CDR1 DFQATT, CDR2 SNEGSKA (reference sequence). V was cut by 3 bases and J by 1 base, with 15 bases left in between.

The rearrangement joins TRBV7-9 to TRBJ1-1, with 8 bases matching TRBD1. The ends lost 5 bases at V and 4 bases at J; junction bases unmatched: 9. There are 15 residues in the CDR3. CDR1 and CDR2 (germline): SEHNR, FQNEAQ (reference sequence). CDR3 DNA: TGTGCCAGCAGCGCCACAGGGGGGGGCTTCACTGAAGCTTTCTTT. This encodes CASSATGGGFTEAFF.

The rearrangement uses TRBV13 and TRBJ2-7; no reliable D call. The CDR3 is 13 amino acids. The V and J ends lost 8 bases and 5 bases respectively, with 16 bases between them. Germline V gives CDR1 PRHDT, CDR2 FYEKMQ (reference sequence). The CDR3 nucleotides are TGTGCCAGCGGCCCTAAGAGGCGTGACGAGCAGTACTTC. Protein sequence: CASGPKRRDEQYF. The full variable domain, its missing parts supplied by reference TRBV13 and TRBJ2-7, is AAGVIQSPRHLIKEKRETATLKCYPIPRHDTVYWYQQGPGQDPQFLISFYEKMQSDKGSIPDRFSAQQFSDYHSELNMSSLELGDSALYFCASGPKRRDEQYFGPGTRLTVT.

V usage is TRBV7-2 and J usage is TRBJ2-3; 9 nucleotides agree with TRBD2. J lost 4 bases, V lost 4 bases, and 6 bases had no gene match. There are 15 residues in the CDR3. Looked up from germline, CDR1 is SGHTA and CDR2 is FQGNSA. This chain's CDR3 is CASSSRLAGPDTQYF. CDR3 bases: TGTGCCAGCAGCTCACGGCTAGCGGGGCCAGATACGCAGTATTTT.

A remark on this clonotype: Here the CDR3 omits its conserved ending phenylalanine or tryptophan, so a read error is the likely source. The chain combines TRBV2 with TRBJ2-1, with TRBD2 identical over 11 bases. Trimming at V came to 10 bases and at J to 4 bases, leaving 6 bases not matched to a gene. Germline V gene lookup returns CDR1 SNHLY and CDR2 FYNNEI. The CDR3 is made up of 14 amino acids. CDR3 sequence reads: CATELAGGYNEQFL. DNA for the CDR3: TGTGCCACCGAATTAGCGGGGGGGTACAATGAGCAGTTCCTC.